This TCR beta chain came from a study of tumor-infiltrating lymphocytes in localized non-small cell lung cancer. Study-wide background: Tumor tissue and non-adjacent uninvolved lung came from each patient. Broader study findings: Compared with uninvolved lung, tumors showed higher T cell infiltration by TCRbeta sequencing.

CDR3 size: 13 residues. V dropped 5 bases and J dropped 8 bases, with 15 bases sitting between them. Germline V CDR1 and CDR2: SGHAT, FQNNGV. Concerning this clone itself: The antigen remains unidentified.

TCRdb's table, derived via immunoSEQ multiplex PCR, lists solely in-frame clones and lacks some. The sample lists about 24,000 clones, roughly three fifths seen once, with roughly 5.4% in the top ten. The J gene is TRBJ1-2, the V gene TRBV11-2; possibly TRBD1 for D (5 bases). The specimen was lung tumor tissue. The sequence came from a human donor with non-small cell lung cancer. CDR3 sequence reads: CASSAGTESGYTF. For the CDR3, the DNA is TGTGCCAGCAGCGCAGGGACGGAAAGCGGCTACACCTTC. The whole variable domain, filled in from reference TRBV11-2 and TRBJ1-2, reads EAGVAQSPRYKIIEKRQSVAFWCNPISGHATLYWYQQILGQGPKLLIQFQNNGVVDDSQLPKDRFSAERLKGVDSTLKIQPAKLEDSAVYLCASSAGTESGYTFGSGTRLTVV.